The clone carrying this TCR beta chain was seen only a few times. The antigen remains unidentified. A quantitative 5'-RACE method, one with molecular barcodes, was used to make TCR beta libraries. TCRdb analysed the 5' RACE reads with MiXCR anew, one entry per CDR3 protein. Here the sample spans approximately 520,000 distinct CDR3 sequences, over 4% being singletons. This sample was included in a study of CD8 T cells in ankylosing spondylitis. General observations from the study: Those disease-linked clones were CD8+; they were also relatively rare in peripheral blood. Disease-linked clones reportedly concentrated significantly in matched ankylosing spondylitis synovial fluid. A TCR beta motif of about eight highly homologous variants appeared characteristic of ankylosing spondylitis blood. Reactive arthritis synovial fluid and blood were previously reported to contain some motif variants.

J gave up 4 bases and V 3 bases, and 6 bases lay outside the gene matches. CDR3 length: 14 amino acids. CDR1 is KGHSH, CDR2 LQKENI, per germline. The V and J genes are TRBV18 and TRBJ2-7; 7 bases are a match to TRBD1. Specimen: blood, either unsorted or a sorted T cell fraction (not recorded which). The TCR comes from a male donor with ankylosing spondylitis. CDR3 loop: CASSPFDRDYEQYF. DNA of the CDR3: TGTGCCAGCTCACCCTTTGACAGGGATTACGAGCAGTACTTC.